This T cell receptor beta chain was captured in a study of T-cell reconstitution after alpha-beta-depleted transplantation in children. Preparing the TCRbeta library involved the use of unique molecular identifiers. TCRdb re-called the PCR reads with MiXCR, one entry per CDR3 protein. The table has almost 400,000 distinct CDR3 sequences, roughly 22% seen once. Trimming cost V 2 bases and J 5 bases, with 7 bases left between them. Germline CDR1 reads MNHNS; CDR2 reads SASEGT. The CDR3 is made up of 12 amino acids. This clonotype was recorded many times. The J gene is TRBJ2-7, the V gene TRBV6-1; D ambiguous. The source of this sequence is a human donor who donated a stem cell graft to a child with acute myeloid leukemia. The specimen comprised PBMCs from the stem cell graft donor, sampled from the stem cell graft. This CDR3 is CASSERQDEQYF. The CDR3 bases are TGTGCCAGCAGTGAACGACAAGACGAGCAGTACTTC.